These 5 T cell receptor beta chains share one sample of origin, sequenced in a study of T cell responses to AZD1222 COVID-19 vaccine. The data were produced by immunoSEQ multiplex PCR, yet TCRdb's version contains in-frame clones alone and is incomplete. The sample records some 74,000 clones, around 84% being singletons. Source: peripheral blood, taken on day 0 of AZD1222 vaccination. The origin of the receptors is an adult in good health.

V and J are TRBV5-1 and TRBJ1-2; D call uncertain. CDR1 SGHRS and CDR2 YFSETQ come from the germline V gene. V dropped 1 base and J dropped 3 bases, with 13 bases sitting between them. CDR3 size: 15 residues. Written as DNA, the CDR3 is TGCGCCAGCAGCTTGACCTGGCCTTCGGACTATGGCTACACCTTC. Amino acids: CASSLTWPSDYGYTF.

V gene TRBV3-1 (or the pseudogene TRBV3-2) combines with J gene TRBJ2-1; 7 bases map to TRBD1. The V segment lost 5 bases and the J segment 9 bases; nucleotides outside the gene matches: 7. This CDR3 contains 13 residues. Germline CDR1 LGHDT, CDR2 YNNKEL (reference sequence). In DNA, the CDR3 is TGTGCCAGCAGCGCCGACAGGGTTAGTGAGCAGTTCTTC. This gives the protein CASSADRVSEQFF.

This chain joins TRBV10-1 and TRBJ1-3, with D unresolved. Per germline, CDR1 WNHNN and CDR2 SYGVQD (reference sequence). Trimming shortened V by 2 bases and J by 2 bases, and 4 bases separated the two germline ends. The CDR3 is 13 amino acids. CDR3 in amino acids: CASSERPGNTIYF. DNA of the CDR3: TGCGCCAGCAGTGAGCGCCCTGGAAACACCATATATTTT.

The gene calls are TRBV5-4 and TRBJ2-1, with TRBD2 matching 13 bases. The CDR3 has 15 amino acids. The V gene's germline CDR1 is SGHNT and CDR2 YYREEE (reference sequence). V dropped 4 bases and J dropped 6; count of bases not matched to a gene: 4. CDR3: CASSTGLAGTNEQFF. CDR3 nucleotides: TGTGCCAGCAGCACGGGACTAGCGGGGACCAATGAGCAGTTCTTC.

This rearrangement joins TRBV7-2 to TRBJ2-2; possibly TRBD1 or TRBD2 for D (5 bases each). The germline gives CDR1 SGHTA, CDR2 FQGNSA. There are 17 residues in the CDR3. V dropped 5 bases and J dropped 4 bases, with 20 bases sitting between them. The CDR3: CASSPSGGRKGTGELFF. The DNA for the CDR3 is TGTGCCAGCAGCCCGAGTGGGGGTCGTAAAGGCACCGGGGAGCTGTTTTTT.